This T cell receptor beta chain was sequenced in a study of CD8 T cells in Susac syndrome. From blood CD8+ and CD4+ T cells, TCR beta sequences were generated. Age- and sex-matched healthy donors served as the control group. Losses at the gene ends were 3 bases for V and 6 bases for J; bases not matched to a gene: 6. The CDR3 length is 15 residues. The RNA, roughly 0.45 to 1 ug, was put through reverse transcription using random hexamers. Amplification of TCR beta CDR3 by immunoSEQ multiplex PCR spanned 54 Vbeta and 13 Jbeta. In TCRdb, the immunoSEQ multiplex PCR reads were re-called with MiXCR into one record per CDR3 protein. The sample yields some 130,000 distinct CDR3 sequences, more than 90% seen once. This clonotype appeared a few times.

The rearrangement joins TRBV12-3 or TRBV12-4 to TRBJ1-5; TRBD1 aligns across 9 bases. The sample consisted of CD4+ T cells from PBMCs. The clonotype was recovered from a human donor in good health. CDR3 sequence reads: CASSLAGTGLQPQHF. Here the CDR3 DNA reads TGTGCCAGCAGTTTGGCCGGGACAGGGCTTCAGCCCCAGCATTTT.